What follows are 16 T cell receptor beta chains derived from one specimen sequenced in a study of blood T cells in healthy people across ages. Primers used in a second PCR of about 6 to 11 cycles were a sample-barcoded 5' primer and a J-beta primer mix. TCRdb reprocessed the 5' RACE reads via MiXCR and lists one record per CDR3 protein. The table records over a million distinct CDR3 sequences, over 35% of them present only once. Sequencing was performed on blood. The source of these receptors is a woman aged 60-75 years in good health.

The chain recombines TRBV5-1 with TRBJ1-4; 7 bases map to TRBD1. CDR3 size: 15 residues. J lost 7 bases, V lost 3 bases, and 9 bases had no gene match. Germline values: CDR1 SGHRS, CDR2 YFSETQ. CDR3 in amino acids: CASSSTDRVGEKLFF. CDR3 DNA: TGCGCCAGCAGCTCGACCGACAGGGTGGGTGAAAAACTGTTTTTT. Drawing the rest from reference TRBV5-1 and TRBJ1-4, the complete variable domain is KAGVTQTPRYLIKTRGQQVTLSCSPISGHRSVSWYQQTPGQGLQFLFEYFSETQRNKGNFPGRFSGRQFSNSRSEMNVSTLELGDSALYLCASSSTDRVGEKLFFGSGTQLSVL.

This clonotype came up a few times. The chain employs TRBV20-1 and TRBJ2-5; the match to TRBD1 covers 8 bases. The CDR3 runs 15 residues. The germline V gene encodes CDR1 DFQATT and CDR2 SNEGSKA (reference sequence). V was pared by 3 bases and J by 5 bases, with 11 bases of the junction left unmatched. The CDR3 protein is CSASARTGPLETQYF. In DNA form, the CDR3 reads TGCAGTGCTAGTGCGAGGACAGGGCCTTTGGAGACCCAGTACTTC.

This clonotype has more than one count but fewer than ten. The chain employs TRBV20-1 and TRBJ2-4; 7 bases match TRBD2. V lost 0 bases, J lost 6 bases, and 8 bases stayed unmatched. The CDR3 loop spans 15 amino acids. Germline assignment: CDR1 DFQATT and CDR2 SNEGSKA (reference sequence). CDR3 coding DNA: TGCAGTGCTAGAGACGGCGCGGGAGTCTCAAACATTCAGTACTTC. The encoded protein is CSARDGAGVSNIQYF.

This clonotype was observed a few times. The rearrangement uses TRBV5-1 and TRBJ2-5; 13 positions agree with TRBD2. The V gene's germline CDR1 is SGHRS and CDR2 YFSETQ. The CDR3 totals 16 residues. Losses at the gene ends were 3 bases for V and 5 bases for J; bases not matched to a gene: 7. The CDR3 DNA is TGCGCCAGCAGCTACGGACTAGCGGGAGAATCCGAGACCCAGTACTTC. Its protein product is CASSYGLAGESETQYF.

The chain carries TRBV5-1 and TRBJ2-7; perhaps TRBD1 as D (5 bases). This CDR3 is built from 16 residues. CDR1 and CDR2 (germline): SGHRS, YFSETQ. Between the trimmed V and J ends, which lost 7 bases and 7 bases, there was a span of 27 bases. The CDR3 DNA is TGCGCCAGCCATCCTTGGGCAGGGAACTCCTACAATGAGCAGTACTTC. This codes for CASHPWAGNSYNEQYF.

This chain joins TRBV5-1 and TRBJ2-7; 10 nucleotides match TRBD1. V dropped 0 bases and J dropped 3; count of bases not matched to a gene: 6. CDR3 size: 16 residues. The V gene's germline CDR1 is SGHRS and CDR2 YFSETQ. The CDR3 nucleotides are TGCGCCAGCAGCTTGGTTGCAGACAGGGGGCTCTACGAGCAGTACTTC. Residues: CASSLVADRGLYEQYF.

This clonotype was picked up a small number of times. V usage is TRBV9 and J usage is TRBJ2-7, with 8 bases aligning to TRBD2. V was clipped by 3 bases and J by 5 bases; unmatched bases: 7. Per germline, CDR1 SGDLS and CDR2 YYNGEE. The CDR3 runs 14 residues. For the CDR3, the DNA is TGTGCCAGCAGCGACCTCGGACTAGCTAACGAGCAGTACTTC. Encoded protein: CASSDLGLANEQYF.

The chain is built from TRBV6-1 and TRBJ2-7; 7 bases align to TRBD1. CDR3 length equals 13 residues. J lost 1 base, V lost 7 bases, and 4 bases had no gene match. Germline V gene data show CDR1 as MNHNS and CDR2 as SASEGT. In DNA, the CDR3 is TGTGCCAGCAAAGGGGGACAGTCCTACGAGCAGTACTTC. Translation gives CASKGGQSYEQYF.

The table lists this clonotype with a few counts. The CDR3 sequence: CASSPGTGWEQYF. CDR3 DNA: TGCGCCAGCAGCCCGGGGACAGGTTGGGAGCAGTACTTC. The chain links TRBV5-1 to TRBJ2-7, with 8 bases matching TRBD1. CDR1 and CDR2 (germline): SGHRS, YFSETQ. The CDR3 has 13 residues. V trimming: 4 bases; J trimming: 7 bases; junction bases outside the gene matches: 7.

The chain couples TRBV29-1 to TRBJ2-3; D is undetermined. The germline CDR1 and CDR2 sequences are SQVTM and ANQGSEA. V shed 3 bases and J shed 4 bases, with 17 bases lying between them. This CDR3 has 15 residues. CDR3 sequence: CSVEGPNGEPDTQYF. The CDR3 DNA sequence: TGCAGCGTTGAGGGCCCCAATGGCGAGCCAGATACGCAGTATTTT.

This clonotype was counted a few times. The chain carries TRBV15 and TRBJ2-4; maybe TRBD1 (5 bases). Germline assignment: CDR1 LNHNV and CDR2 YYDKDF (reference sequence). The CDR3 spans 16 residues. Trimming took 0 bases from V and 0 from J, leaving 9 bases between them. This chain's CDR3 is CATSRDPGLAKNIQYF. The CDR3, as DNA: TGTGCCACCAGCAGAGATCCAGGGTTAGCCAAAAACATTCAGTACTTC. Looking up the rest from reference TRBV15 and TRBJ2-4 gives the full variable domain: DAMVIQNPRYQVTQFGKPVTLSCSQTLNHNVMYWYQQKSSQAPKLLFHYYDKDFNNEADTPDNFQSRRPNTSFCFLDIRSPGLGDTAMYLCATSRDPGLAKNIQYFGAGTRLSVL.

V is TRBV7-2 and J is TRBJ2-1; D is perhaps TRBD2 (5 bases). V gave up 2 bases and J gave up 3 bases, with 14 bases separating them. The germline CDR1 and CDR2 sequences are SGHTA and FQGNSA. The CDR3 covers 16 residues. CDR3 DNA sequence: TGTGCCAGCAGCTTATATGGTACGGGAAGCTACAATGAGCAGTTCTTC. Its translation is CASSLYGTGSYNEQFF.

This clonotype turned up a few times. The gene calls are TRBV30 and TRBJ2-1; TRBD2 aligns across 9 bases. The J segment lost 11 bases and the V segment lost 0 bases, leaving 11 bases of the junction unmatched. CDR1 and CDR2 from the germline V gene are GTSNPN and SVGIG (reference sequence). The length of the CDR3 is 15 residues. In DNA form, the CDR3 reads TGTGCCTGGAGTGTACCCGGACTAGCGTCGCCCCAGCAGTTCTTC. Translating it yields CAWSVPGLASPQQFF.

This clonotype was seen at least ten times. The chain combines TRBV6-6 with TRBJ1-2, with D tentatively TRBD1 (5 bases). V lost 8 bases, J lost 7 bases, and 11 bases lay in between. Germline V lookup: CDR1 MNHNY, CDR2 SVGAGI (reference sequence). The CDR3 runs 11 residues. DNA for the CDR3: TGTGCCAGCGGGGGGGTAGGTGGCTACACCTTC. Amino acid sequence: CASGGVGGYTF.

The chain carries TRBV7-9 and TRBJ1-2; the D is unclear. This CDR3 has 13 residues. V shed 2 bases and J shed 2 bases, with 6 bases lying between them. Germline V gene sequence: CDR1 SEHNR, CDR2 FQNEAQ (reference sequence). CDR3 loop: CASSLSVNYGYTF. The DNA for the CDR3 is TGTGCCAGCAGCTTATCTGTAAACTATGGCTACACCTTC.

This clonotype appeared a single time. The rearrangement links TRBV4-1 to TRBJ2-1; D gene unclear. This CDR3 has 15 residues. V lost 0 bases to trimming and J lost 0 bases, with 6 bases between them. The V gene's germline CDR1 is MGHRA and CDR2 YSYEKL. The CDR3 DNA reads TGCGCCAGCAGCCAAGATGTTAGCTCCTACAATGAGCAGTTCTTC. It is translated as CASSQDVSSYNEQFF.